Each of the 10 T cell receptor beta chains below was sequenced from the same sample in a study of CXCR3-negative and CXCR3-positive naive CD8 T cells. Study-wide points: TRB CDR3s of CXCR3-positive naive cells were more hydrophobic than those of CXCR3-negative naive cells.

Carrying UMI labels, the TRB cDNA libraries were prepared through 5' RACE. For each CDR3 protein, TCRdb gives one entry from its re-call of the 5' RACE reads, without DNA. The table for this sample gives some 54,000 distinct CDR3 sequences. These receptors have no known antigen. Sequencing was carried out using naive CXCR3+ CD8+ T cells from blood. Subset given: CD45RO-CCR7+CD27+CD95- naive CD8+ T cells expressing CXCR3 (TNR3+). All receptors derive from a human donor in good health. Some clones in this sample may be carry-over from other donors' samples.

The chain uses TRBV10-1 and TRBJ2-7. The CDR3 has 15 amino acids. CDR1 and CDR2 (germline): WNHNN, SYGVQD (reference sequence). CDR3 in amino acids: CASSESVQNPHEQYF.

V and J are TRBV7-9 and TRBJ1-2. The germline CDR1 and CDR2 sequences are SEHNR and FQNEAQ (reference sequence). The CDR3 is made up of 11 amino acids. The CDR3 is CASSPLYGYTF.

V gene TRBV10-3 combines with J gene TRBJ1-1. The germline V gene encodes CDR1 ENHRY and CDR2 SYGVKD. The CDR3 spans 14 residues. The CDR3 spells CATWTGPRYTEAFF.

The chain uses TRBV12-3 or TRBV12-4 and TRBJ2-1. This CDR3 spans 15 amino acids. The CDR3 sequence: CASSKAGGSYNEQFF.

The chain carries TRBV30 and TRBJ2-1. Germline V gene lookup returns CDR1 GTSNPN and CDR2 SVGIG (reference sequence). CDR3 length: 14 residues. The chain's CDR3 is CAWSVLGYYNEQFF.

This chain links TRBV6-2 or TRBV6-3 with TRBJ2-2; as DNA is missing, the TRBD2 call by TCRdb cannot be tested. The CDR3 spans 18 residues. CDR1 is MNHEY, CDR2 SVGEGT, per germline. The CDR3 sequence is CASSYSFCVGGVTGELFF.

The genes are TRBV10-1 and TRBJ2-1; TCRdb indicates TRBD1, and absent DNA this call remains unverified. There are 13 residues in the CDR3. Germline V gives CDR1 WNHNN, CDR2 SYGVQD (reference sequence). The CDR3: CASSPRPAAGQFF.

The chain couples TRBV27 to TRBJ2-7. Germline loops: CDR1 MNHEY, CDR2 SMNVEV (reference sequence). The CDR3 loop spans 13 amino acids. The CDR3 loop is CASSLARPCEQYF.

The chain carries TRBV14 and TRBJ1-5. The CDR3 extends over 13 amino acids. Germline CDR1 is SGHDN and CDR2 is FVKESK. The CDR3 protein is CASSRRGNQPQHF.

This chain joins TRBV12-3 or TRBV12-4 and TRBJ1-2. The CDR3 sequence is 15 residues long. CDR3 in amino acids: CASSPYQGANYGYTF.